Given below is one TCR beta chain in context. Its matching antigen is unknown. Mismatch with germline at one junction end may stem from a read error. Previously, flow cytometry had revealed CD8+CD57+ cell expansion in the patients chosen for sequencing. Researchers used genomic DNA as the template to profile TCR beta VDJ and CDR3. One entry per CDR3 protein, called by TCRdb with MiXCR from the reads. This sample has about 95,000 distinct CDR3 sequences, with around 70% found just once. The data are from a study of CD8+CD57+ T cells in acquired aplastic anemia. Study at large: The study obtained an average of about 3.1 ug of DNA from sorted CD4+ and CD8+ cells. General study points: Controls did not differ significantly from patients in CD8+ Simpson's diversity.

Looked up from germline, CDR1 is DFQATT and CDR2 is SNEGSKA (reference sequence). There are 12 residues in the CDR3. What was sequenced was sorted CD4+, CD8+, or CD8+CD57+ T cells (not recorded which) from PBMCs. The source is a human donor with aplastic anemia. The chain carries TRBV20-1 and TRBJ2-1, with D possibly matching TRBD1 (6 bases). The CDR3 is CSARTDYNQQFF. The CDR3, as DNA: TGCAGTGCAAGGACAGACTACAATCAGCAGTTCTTC.